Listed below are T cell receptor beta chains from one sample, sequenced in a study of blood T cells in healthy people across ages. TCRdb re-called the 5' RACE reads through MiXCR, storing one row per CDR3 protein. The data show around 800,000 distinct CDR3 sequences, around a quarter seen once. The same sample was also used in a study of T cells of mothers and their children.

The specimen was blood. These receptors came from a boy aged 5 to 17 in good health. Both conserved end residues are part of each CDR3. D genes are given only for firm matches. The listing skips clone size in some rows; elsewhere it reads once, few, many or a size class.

CASRIGGSNTEAFF TGTGCCAGCAGAATAGGTGGATCGAACACTGAAGCTTTCTTT few - TRBJ1-1 TRBV28
CASSLTAGDSYEQYF TGCGCCAGCAGCTTGACGGCAGGAGACTCCTACGAGCAGTACTTC - - TRBJ2-7 TRBV5-1
CASSSRTGDSNQPQHF TGTGCCAGCAGTTCAAGGACAGGTGATAGCAATCAGCCCCAGCATTTT - TRBD1 TRBJ1-5 TRBV12-3/TRBV12-4
CASSETRIKSSKNIQYF TGTGCCAGCAGTGAAACCCGAATTAAAAGTTCCAAAAACATTCAGTACTTC - - TRBJ2-4 TRBV25-1
CASSFLERNEQFF TGTGCCAGCAGTTTCCTAGAACGAAATGAGCAGTTCTTC - - TRBJ2-1 TRBV12-3/TRBV12-4
CATSRSREGKGAKNIQYF TGTGCCACCAGCAGATCCAGGGAGGGGAAGGGTGCCAAAAACATTCAGTACTTC - TRBD2 TRBJ2-4 TRBV15
CASSPRPGTGIGGYTF TGTGCCAGCAGCCCTCGTCCCGGGACAGGGATCGGGGGCTACACCTTC few TRBD1 TRBJ1-2 TRBV7-2
CASSLELGDEQFF TGTGCCAGCAGTTTAGAGCTAGGCGATGAGCAGTTCTTC few - TRBJ2-1 TRBV12-3/TRBV12-4
CASSLGRLEETQYF TGTGCCAGCAGCTTAGGCAGGTTAGAAGAGACCCAGTACTTC few - TRBJ2-5 TRBV11-2
CSARSRGGPNQPQHF TGCAGTGCTAGGAGTAGAGGGGGACCCAATCAGCCCCAGCATTTT - - TRBJ1-5 TRBV20-1
CASSLRGGFGNTIYF TGTGCCAGCAGCCTCCGCGGCGGGTTCGGAAACACCATATATTTT - - TRBJ1-3 TRBV3-1
CASSLDSYNSPLHF TGTGCCAGCAGCTTAGACTCCTATAATTCACCCCTCCACTTT many - TRBJ1-6 TRBV5-1
CATSRWGKRSELADTQYF TGTGCCACCAGCAGGTGGGGGAAGAGAAGTGAGTTGGCAGATACGCAGTATTTT - - TRBJ2-3 TRBV15
CASTPGGGPTDTQYF TGTGCCAGCACCCCTGGGGGGGGCCCCACAGATACGCAGTATTTT - - TRBJ2-3 TRBV12-3/TRBV12-4
CASRTRWENYGYTF TGTGCCAGCAGGACTAGATGGGAAAACTATGGCTACACCTTC - - TRBJ1-2 TRBV2
CASSYGGGPKETQYF TGTGCCAGCAGTTACGGTGGAGGGCCCAAAGAGACCCAGTACTTC - - TRBJ2-5 TRBV6-6
CASSRQGREQYF TGTGCCAGCAGTCGACAGGGGCGCGAGCAGTACTTC few TRBD1 TRBJ2-7 TRBV6-1
CASSIPGYSNQPQHF TGTGCCAGTAGTATCCCCGGTTATAGCAATCAGCCCCAGCATTTT few - TRBJ1-5 TRBV19
CASSQGIHLAGSNTEAFF TGTGCCAGCAGCCAGGGGATCCATTTAGCGGGGTCGAACACTGAAGCTTTCTTT - - TRBJ1-1 TRBV4-2
CASSEALRTLVNEQFF TGTGCCAGCAGTGAAGCGCTTCGGACCCTAGTCAATGAGCAGTTCTTC few - TRBJ2-1 TRBV2
CASSSKTTGDGYTF TGCGCCAGCAGCTCTAAAACTACAGGTGATGGCTACACCTTC - - TRBJ1-2 TRBV5-1
CASSPEVNTGELFF TGTGCCAGCAGCCCGGAGGTGAACACCGGGGAGCTGTTTTTT - - TRBJ2-2 TRBV14
CASSPDRGLNEKLFF TGTGCCAGCAGTCCAGACAGGGGGCTTAATGAAAAACTGTTTTTT - TRBD1 TRBJ1-4 TRBV12-3/TRBV12-4
CASRFPRGSNNEQFF TGCGCCAGCAGATTCCCTCGGGGCTCAAACAATGAGCAGTTCTTC few - TRBJ2-1 TRBV5-1
CLAGEGNIQYF TGCCTAGCGGGGGAGGGGAACATTCAGTACTTC few TRBD2 TRBJ2-4 TRBV29-1
CASSLREVDTQYF TGTGCCAGCAGTTTAAGGGAGGTGGATACGCAGTATTTT - - TRBJ2-3 TRBV12-3/TRBV12-4
CASSRTGGWEETQYF TGTGCCAGCAGCCGTACAGGGGGCTGGGAAGAGACCCAGTACTTC few TRBD1 TRBJ2-5 TRBV7-9
CASSQTIGISDTQYF TGTGCCAGCAGCCAAACGATCGGAATCTCGGATACGCAGTATTTT - - TRBJ2-3 TRBV3-1
CASSSGPTGWSEQYF TGTGCCAGCAGCTCAGGACCCACCGGGTGGAGCGAGCAGTACTTC few - TRBJ2-7 TRBV7-3
CASSYSLAGFSYEQYF TGTGCCAGCAGTTACTCCTTAGCGGGGTTCTCCTACGAGCAGTACTTC - TRBD2 TRBJ2-7 TRBV6-5
CASSLGLAEDTGELFF TGTGCCAGCAGCCTCGGACTAGCGGAGGACACCGGGGAGCTGTTTTTT - TRBD2 TRBJ2-2 TRBV5-4
CAISEGGRPNTEAFF TGTGCCATCAGTGAGGGAGGGAGACCGAACACTGAAGCTTTCTTT many - TRBJ1-1 TRBV10-3
CASSLSPLTAYEQYF TGTGCCAGCAGTTTATCCCCCTTGACAGCTTACGAGCAGTACTTC - - TRBJ2-7 TRBV27
CASSPQGQGGHEQYF TGCGCCAGCAGCCCGCAAGGACAGGGTGGTCACGAGCAGTACTTC few TRBD1 TRBJ2-7 TRBV4-1
CASSPATGGPLETQYF TGTGCCAGCAGTCCTGCGACAGGGGGCCCGTTAGAGACCCAGTACTTC many TRBD1 TRBJ2-5 TRBV27
CASSQFQGERAFF TGCGCCAGCAGCCAATTCCAAGGGGAACGGGCTTTCTTT - - TRBJ1-1 TRBV4-1
CASSVDFSGGSDTQYF TGTGCCAGCAGCGTAGATTTTAGCGGGGGATCAGATACGCAGTATTTT few TRBD2 TRBJ2-3 TRBV9
CSARPEPRSEKLFF TGCAGTGCTAGGCCGGAACCTCGAAGCGAAAAACTGTTTTTT - - TRBJ1-4 TRBV20-1
CSARDLRGRGTYEQYF TGCAGTGCTAGAGATCTTCGGGGCAGGGGGACCTACGAGCAGTACTTC - TRBD1 TRBJ2-7 TRBV20-1
CASRRTGTSGPETQYF TGCGCCAGCAGGCGAACCGGGACTAGCGGGCCCGAGACCCAGTACTTC few TRBD2 TRBJ2-5 TRBV5-1
CSARAVRGTDTQYF TGCAGTGCTAGAGCGGTCCGCGGCACAGATACGCAGTATTTT - - TRBJ2-3 TRBV20-1
CSVEAGGPHNEQFF TGCAGCGTTGAGGCGGGGGGGCCCCACAATGAGCAGTTCTTC - TRBD2 TRBJ2-1 TRBV29-1
CASSYSRDGNSPLHF TGTGCCAGCAGTTACTCTAGGGACGGTAATTCACCCCTCCACTTT few - TRBJ1-6 TRBV6-5
CASSLLGGGREQYF TGTGCCAGCAGTTTATTGGGCGGGGGGCGCGAGCAGTACTTC - TRBD2 TRBJ2-7 TRBV27
CASTRGLGSPLHF TGTGCCAGCACGCGGGGGCTGGGTTCACCCCTCCACTTT - - TRBJ1-6 TRBV6-5
CASRLRGPYEQYF TGTGCCAGCAGACTCAGGGGGCCCTACGAGCAGTACTTC - TRBD1 TRBJ2-7 TRBV12-3/TRBV12-4
CSARDTIENIQYF TGCAGTGCTAGAGATACCATAGAAAACATTCAGTACTTC - - TRBJ2-4 TRBV20-1
CASRNGLAGTDTQYF TGTGCCAGCAGAAACGGACTAGCGGGGACAGATACGCAGTATTTT - TRBD2 TRBJ2-3 TRBV6-5
CASIGTPETQYF TGTGCCAGCATAGGTACTCCAGAGACCCAGTACTTC - - TRBJ2-5 TRBV2
CASSLGSSLQYF TGTGCCAGCAGCTTAGGGTCATCCCTGCAGTACTTC - - TRBJ2-7 TRBV11-2
CASSLGTRGDEQFF TGTGCCAGCAGTTTAGGGACTAGGGGGGATGAGCAGTTCTTC - TRBD2 TRBJ2-1 TRBV28
CASRKGGASSYEQYF TGTGCCAGTCGCAAAGGGGGGGCGAGCTCCTACGAGCAGTACTTC few - TRBJ2-7 TRBV28
CSAGFPGLAGARETQYF TGCAGTGCTGGATTCCCGGGACTAGCGGGGGCCCGGGAGACCCAGTACTTC few TRBD2 TRBJ2-5 TRBV20-1